This T cell receptor (beta chain) was retrieved from a study of blood T cell repertoires in COVID-19. The CDR3 spans 13 residues. V dropped 4 bases and J dropped 11 bases, with 18 bases sitting between them. In germline, CDR1 is MNHEY, CDR2 SMNVEV (reference sequence). Sequencing was performed with immunoSEQ multiplex PCR; in TCRdb, only in-frame clones are kept and a portion is missing. The data show 400,000 to 450,000 clones, 80% to 90% seen once. This TCR was sampled from a man aged 25-45 years who had recovered from COVID-19. The chain carries TRBV27 and TRBJ2-7, with a tentative D call TRBD2 (6 bases). Sequenced material: PBMCs or T cells enriched from blood (not recorded which). The CDR3, as DNA: TGTGCCAGCAGTTCCCCCCCCGGCGGGACGAAGTACTTC. Its protein is CASSSPPGGTKYF.